Presented here are 28 T cell receptor beta chains from one specimen sequenced in a study of beta chain features in type 1 diabetes. Whole-study results and caveats: Within each of all four CD4+ subsets, Type 1 diabetes patients had TCRB CDR3s that were moderately but significantly shorter.

TCRB transcripts that were expressed got sequenced, as all of the isolated RNA had been reverse transcribed. Libraries were prepared by immunoSEQ multiplex PCR; TCRdb keeps only in-frame clonotypes and omits some of them. The sample has around 280,000 clones, approximately 16% seen once. For these TCRs, the target antigens are not known. Sequencing input: naive CD4+ T cells from blood. Every receptor here comes from a man younger than 35 with type 1 diabetes.

The chain has TRBV30 and TRBJ2-3; perhaps TRBD2 as D (6 bases). Looked up from germline, CDR1 is GTSNPN and CDR2 is SVGIG (reference sequence). CDR3 length: 15 amino acids. The ends were cut back, 4 bases at V and 1 base at J, with 15 bases in the middle. The CDR3 coding sequence is TGTGCCTGGACTACAACGGGAGTTGGCACAGATACGCAGTATTTT. Amino acids: CAWTTTGVGTDTQYF.

Only a few counts were recorded for this clone. The chain couples TRBV30 to TRBJ2-7, with 9 positions matching TRBD1. Losses at the gene ends were 0 bases for V and 7 bases for J; bases not matched to a gene: 7. From germline, CDR1 is GTSNPN and CDR2 SVGIG (reference sequence). The CDR3 totals 14 residues. The CDR3 spells CAWSVEQGAREQYF. CDR3 DNA sequence: TGTGCCTGGAGTGTCGAACAGGGGGCTAGGGAGCAGTACTTC.

The table lists this clone with a few counts. CDR3 nucleotide sequence: TGTGCCAGCAGCTTAGGAAGGACATCCGGGAGGGCCTACAATGAGCAGTTCTTC. Translating it yields CASSLGRTSGRAYNEQFF. The rearrangement uses TRBV13 and TRBJ2-1, with 8 bases matching TRBD2. The V and J ends lost 0 bases and 2 bases, in that order; junction bases with no gene match: 9. The CDR3 runs 18 residues. CDR1 PRHDT and CDR2 FYEKMQ come from the germline V gene (reference sequence).

This clone was counted a few times. The CDR3 nucleotides read TGTGCCGCCCTGGACAGGGCGAACACTGAAGCTTTCTTT. This translates into CAALDRANTEAFF. The chain links TRBV6-5 to TRBJ1-1; TRBD1 agrees at 8 bases. Trimming at V came to 11 bases and at J to 1 base, leaving 6 bases not matched to a gene. The CDR3 spans 13 residues. The germline gives CDR1 MNHEY, CDR2 SVGAGI.

The chain is built from TRBV5-1 and TRBJ2-7; 7 nucleotides match TRBD2. Germline V CDR1 and CDR2: SGHRS, YFSETQ. The CDR3 totals 14 residues. With 3 bases clipped from V and 6 bases from J, the junction kept 9 bases outside the gene matches. The CDR3 DNA is TGCGCCAGCAGCTGGGCCATGCGGGGGTCCGAGCAGTACTTC. Its protein is CASSWAMRGSEQYF.

The gene calls are TRBV4-3 and TRBJ2-5, with 9 bases that match TRBD2. V gave up 3 bases and J gave up 5 bases; unmatched junction bases: 7. Germline V gene sequence: CDR1 LGHNA, CDR2 YSLEER. The CDR3 consists of 15 residues. In DNA, the CDR3 is TGCGCCAGCAGCCAGGCGGGGGGGCGAGCGGAGACCCAGTACTTC. Amino acids: CASSQAGGRAETQYF.

The chain uses TRBV29-1 and TRBJ2-7, with D maybe TRBD2 (6 bases). V was clipped by 4 bases and J by 2 bases, with 9 bases between them. The V gene's germline CDR1 is SQVTM and CDR2 ANQGSEA. This CDR3 spans 12 amino acids. The CDR3 spells CSVGGEAYEQYF. The CDR3 DNA reads as TGCAGCGTTGGGGGGGAGGCCTACGAGCAGTACTTC.

The chain carries TRBV28 and TRBJ2-7; 7 bases align to TRBD2. J was trimmed by 1 base and V by 3 bases; bases with no gene match: 9. The germline CDR1 and CDR2 sequences are MDHEN and SYDVKM. CDR3 length: 16 residues. This CDR3 reads CASSFLSLAVSYEQYF. The CDR3 DNA follows: TGTGCCAGCAGTTTCCTTAGCCTAGCGGTTTCCTACGAGCAGTACTTC.

This clone occurred a few times. The chain couples TRBV5-4 to TRBJ2-1; 7 bases align to TRBD2. J was trimmed by 2 bases and V by 9 bases; bases with no gene match: 11. The CDR3 covers 15 residues. Germline CDR1 and CDR2: SGHNT and YYREEE (reference sequence). This CDR3 reads CATLPGGRTYNEQFF. CDR3 nucleotides: TGTGCCACCCTCCCGGGCGGGAGAACCTACAATGAGCAGTTCTTC.

The rearrangement uses TRBV7-9 and TRBJ2-7, with D possibly matching TRBD2 (6 bases). The CDR3 has 14 amino acids. The V end was cut by 5 bases, the J end by 3 bases, with 14 bases between. Per germline, CDR1 SEHNR and CDR2 FQNEAQ (reference sequence). The CDR3 DNA sequence: TGTGCCAGCAGCCTAGGAGTCGGGGGCTACGAGCAGTACTTC. Its protein is CASSLGVGGYEQYF.

The chain recombines TRBV11-2 with TRBJ2-7; 7 nucleotides line up with TRBD2. The ends lost 5 bases at V and 2 bases at J; junction bases unmatched: 9. Germline-derived CDR1 and CDR2 are SGHAT and FQNNGV. CDR3 length: 15 residues. The CDR3: CASSLRREGTYEQYF. The CDR3 DNA sequence: TGTGCCAGCAGCCTACGGAGGGAGGGGACCTACGAGCAGTACTTC. Looking up the rest from reference TRBV11-2 and TRBJ2-7 gives the full variable domain: EAGVAQSPRYKIIEKRQSVAFWCNPISGHATLYWYQQILGQGPKLLIQFQNNGVVDDSQLPKDRFSAERLKGVDSTLKIQPAKLEDSAVYLCASSLRREGTYEQYFGPGTRLTVT.

In its sample, this clone was seen a few times. The J gene is TRBJ2-1, the V gene TRBV7-2, with D hard to call. V was pared by 2 bases and J by 14 bases, with 13 bases between. The CDR3 is 12 amino acids. From germline, CDR1 is SGHTA and CDR2 FQGNSA. The CDR3 protein is CASSLFRGVEFF. In DNA form, the CDR3 reads TGTGCCAGCAGCTTATTCCGCGGAGTGGAGTTCTTC.

This clone was detected only a few times. The chain combines TRBV19 with TRBJ2-1; 10 positions agree with TRBD1. This CDR3 has 13 amino acids. J gave up 8 bases and V 10 bases, and 8 bases lay outside the gene matches. CDR1 and CDR2 from the germline V gene are LNHDA and SQIVND (reference sequence). CDR3 DNA: TGTGCCATTCCCACCGGGACAGGGGATGAGCAGTTCTTC. It codes for CAIPTGTGDEQFF.

The chain employs TRBV5-6 and TRBJ1-2; D uncertain. CDR3 size: 13 residues. Trimming removed 0 bases at V and 2 bases at J, with 5 bases between. The germline CDR1 and CDR2 sequences are SGHDT and YYEEEE. CDR3 amino acids: CASSLGGNYGYTF. In nucleotides, the CDR3 is TGTGCCAGCAGCTTGGGAGGGAACTATGGCTACACCTTC.

This clone was detected only a few times. Within the sample, other DNA sequences also encode this same CDR3. The genes are TRBV18 and TRBJ1-1; TRBD1 is a possible D gene (5 bases). Germline assignment: CDR1 KGHSH and CDR2 LQKENI. CDR3 length equals 14 residues. V lost 3 bases and J 0 bases, leaving 8 bases between the germline ends. CDR3 sequence: CASSPGGMNTEAFF. In nucleotides, the CDR3 is TGTGCCAGCTCACCCGGGGGGATGAACACTGAAGCTTTCTTT.

This clone was counted a few times. The chain uses TRBV5-1 and TRBJ2-7; 10 bases align to TRBD2. The V and J ends lost 2 bases and 5 bases, in that order; junction bases with no gene match: 10. This CDR3 has 16 amino acids. The germline V gene encodes CDR1 SGHRS and CDR2 YFSETQ. The CDR3 bases are TGCGCCAGCAGCTTTGGGGTAGCGGGAGGTTTCGACGAGCAGTACTTC. Its protein product is CASSFGVAGGFDEQYF.

The rearrangement links TRBV11-3 to TRBJ1-6; 8 positions agree with TRBD1. Trimming cost V 5 bases and J 8 bases; bases outside gene matches: 2. This CDR3 comprises 13 residues. Per the germline V gene, CDR1 is SGHNT and CDR2 is YENEEA. The CDR3 region has the DNA TGTGCCAGCAGCCCGGACAGGGATTCACCCCTCCACTTT. The encoded protein is CASSPDRDSPLHF.

This clone was observed a few times. The DNA of the CDR3 is TGCGCCAGCAGCCCCTGGTCTGTTACTAGTGGCTCCTACAATGAGCAGTTCTTC. Translating it yields CASSPWSVTSGSYNEQFF. V is TRBV5-1 and J is TRBJ2-1; possibly TRBD2 for D (5 bases). CDR1 and CDR2 from the germline V gene are SGHRS and YFSETQ. V was shortened by 4 bases and J by 0 bases, with 20 bases between the two germline ends. The length of the CDR3 is 18 residues.

The J gene is TRBJ2-1, the V gene TRBV29-1; D call uncertain. Trimming removed 3 bases at V and 5 bases at J, with 14 bases between. CDR1 and CDR2 (germline): SQVTM, ANQGSEA. The CDR3 is made up of 14 amino acids. CDR3 in DNA: TGCAGCGTTGATTATCTCCTTCAGGACAATGAGCAGTTCTTC. It specifies CSVDYLLQDNEQFF.

The chain has TRBV30 and TRBJ2-6; D is perhaps TRBD1 (6 bases). The germline V and J ends were trimmed by 5 bases and 3 bases, with 11 bases remaining between them. Germline V lookup: CDR1 GTSNPN, CDR2 SVGIG (reference sequence). The CDR3 sequence is 14 residues long. CDR3 residues: CAWVDRHGANVLTF. CDR3 bases: TGTGCCTGGGTTGACAGGCATGGGGCCAACGTCCTGACTTTC.

The rearrangement uses TRBV7-9 and TRBJ2-7; a weak D match, TRBD2 (6 bases). Looked up from germline, CDR1 is SEHNR and CDR2 is FQNEAQ (reference sequence). V lost 6 bases to trimming and J lost 5 bases, with 14 bases between them. The CDR3 extends over 13 amino acids. The CDR3 spells CASSRGGMHEQYF. CDR3 bases: TGTGCCAGCAGTCGAGGAGGGATGCACGAGCAGTACTTC.

This chain links TRBV2 with TRBJ1-5; TRBD1 matches at 12 bases. Germline CDR1 reads SNHLY; CDR2 reads FYNNEI. This CDR3 has 16 amino acids. After removal of 1 base from V and 7 bases from J, the junction contained 5 bases not matched to a gene. CDR3 residues: CASSEGGTGGWQPQHF. As DNA, the CDR3 is TGTGCCAGCAGTGAAGGAGGGACAGGGGGCTGGCAGCCCCAGCATTTT.

This chain uses TRBV9 with TRBJ1-4; 9 bases are shared with TRBD1. V gave up 3 bases and J gave up 8 bases; unmatched junction bases: 5. The germline gives CDR1 SGDLS, CDR2 YYNGEE. The CDR3 totals 14 residues. The CDR3 coding sequence is TGTGCCAGCAGCGCCACAGGGGGCGGAGAAAAACTGTTTTTT. Its protein product is CASSATGGGEKLFF.

This clone was recorded a few times. The CDR3 DNA follows: TGCGCCAGCAGCTTCGGGGGGAGGCCACACGAGCAGTACTTC. Amino acids: CASSFGGRPHEQYF. The V gene is TRBV5-1, the J gene TRBJ2-7; 7 nucleotides align to TRBD2. The CDR3 covers 14 residues. CDR1 SGHRS and CDR2 YFSETQ come from the germline V gene. With V trimmed by 2 bases and J by 5 bases, 7 bases remained unmatched.

V and J are TRBV2 and TRBJ2-7; TRBD1 agrees at 10 bases. The CDR3 sequence is 15 residues long. The junction had 6 bases not matched to a gene; V was cut back by 5 bases and J by 2 bases. Per the germline V gene, CDR1 is SNHLY and CDR2 is FYNNEI. CDR3 bases: TGTGCCAGCAGTTCCGGACAGGGGGGGACCTACGAGCAGTACTTC. Translating gives CASSSGQGGTYEQYF. Full variable domain (outside the CDR3, taken from reference TRBV2 and TRBJ2-7): EPEVTQTPSHQVTQMGQEVILRCVPISNHLYFYWYRQILGQKVEFLVSFYNNEISEKSEIFDDQFSVERPDGSNFTLKIRSTKLEDSAMYFCASSSGQGGTYEQYFGPGTRLTVT.

The J gene is TRBJ1-1, the V gene TRBV27; D not certain. Germline CDR1 reads MNHEY; CDR2 reads SMNVEV (reference sequence). This CDR3 has 14 amino acids. Trimming shortened V by 4 bases and J by 0 bases, and 9 bases separated the two germline ends. CDR3 residues: CASSSGPMNTEAFF. CDR3 bases: TGTGCCAGCAGTTCCGGTCCCATGAACACTGAAGCTTTCTTT.

This chain connects TRBV25-1 to TRBJ2-1; 8 positions match TRBD2. The J segment lost 13 bases and the V segment lost 5 bases, leaving 16 bases of the junction unmatched. The CDR3 is made up of 15 amino acids. The germline V gene has CDR1 MGHDK and CDR2 SYGVNS. In DNA form, the CDR3 reads TGTGCCAGCAGTATTTTGACTAGCGCGCCAGCCTTTCAGTTCTTC. This translates into CASSILTSAPAFQFF.

This clone was detected only a few times. The chain couples TRBV14 to TRBJ1-5; the D gene is possibly TRBD1 (5 bases). This CDR3 spans 15 amino acids. V was clipped by 2 bases and J by 2 bases, with 10 bases between them. Looked up from germline, CDR1 is SGHDN and CDR2 is FVKESK. For the CDR3, the DNA is TGTGCCAGCAGCCAACGCAGGGCGGGCAATCAGCCCCAGCATTTT. It is translated as CASSQRRAGNQPQHF.